One and the same sample provided the 17 T cell receptor beta chains below, sequenced in a study of regulatory T cells in long-lasting Graves disease. Assembly of TCR beta libraries relied on iRepertoire HTBI primers together with Arm-PCR of CDR3 regions. Each CDR3 protein is one row after TCRdb ran MiXCR on the multiplex PCR reads. The sample records hundreds of thousands of distinct CDR3 sequences, roughly 15% being singletons. The sample's time point: newly diagnosed GD, antithyroid drugs for less than 3 months. The TCR library was made from RNA extracted from PBMCs. Another study also made use of these data, one on T cells in Graves' hyperthyroidism and ophthalmopathy.

Sequenced material: peripheral blood mononuclear cells (PBMCs), taken at new diagnosis, from a patient treated with antithyroid drugs. Source of these receptors: a man between 18 and 35 years old with Graves disease.

This clonotype was seen a handful of times. J is TRBJ2-2 and V is TRBV9, with D maybe TRBD2 (5 bases). Germline CDR1 reads SGDLS; CDR2 reads YYNGEE. This CDR3 spans 13 amino acids. The V end lost 4 bases, the J end lost 7 bases, and 11 bases lay between the germline ends. The CDR3 DNA reads as TGTGCCAGCAGCAGGGATGAGGGCGGGGAGCTGTTTTTT. This gives the protein CASSRDEGGELFF.

Many counts were recorded for this clonotype. The rearrangement links TRBV20-1 to TRBJ1-1, with D possibly matching TRBD1 (5 bases). The CDR3 is 14 residues long. Germline-derived CDR1 and CDR2 are DFQATT and SNEGSKA (reference sequence). Trimming took 5 bases from V and 4 from J, leaving 17 bases between them. The DNA of the CDR3 is TGCAGTGCTGTTTCGGGGGGGGGGTCCACTGAAGCTTTCTTT. It codes for CSAVSGGGSTEAFF.

This clonotype was seen more than once but under ten times. This chain links TRBV5-1 with TRBJ1-2; 7 bases are a match to TRBD1. CDR1 SGHRS and CDR2 YFSETQ come from the germline V gene. This CDR3 is 15 amino acids long. V lost 0 bases and J lost 4; bases outside the gene matches: 6. The CDR3 spells CASSLEYRGAYGYTF. In nucleotides, the CDR3 is TGCGCCAGCAGCTTGGAGTACAGGGGCGCCTATGGCTACACCTTC.

This clonotype was seen repeatedly, ten times or more. The gene calls are TRBV11-2 and TRBJ1-2; a possible D gene is TRBD1 (6 bases). Trimming shortened V by 4 bases and J by 2 bases, and 11 bases separated the two germline ends. Germline V gene data show CDR1 as SGHAT and CDR2 as FQNNGV. The CDR3 length is 14 residues. DNA of the CDR3: TGTGCCAGCAGCTCCGGGACACGAAACTATGGCTACACCTTC. This translates into CASSSGTRNYGYTF.

In this sample, this clonotype turned up many times. The chain uses TRBV30 and TRBJ1-1; 8 bases match TRBD1. V gave up 5 bases and J gave up 3 bases; unmatched junction bases: 17. Germline values: CDR1 GTSNPN, CDR2 SVGIG (reference sequence). CDR3 length: 17 amino acids. Written as DNA, the CDR3 is TGTGCCTGGGCTAAAACAACCGGACAGGGTAAAGACACTGAAGCTTTCTTT. Residues: CAWAKTTGQGKDTEAFF.

This chain connects TRBV30 to TRBJ1-2; weak D call: TRBD1 (6 bases). Per germline, CDR1 GTSNPN and CDR2 SVGIG (reference sequence). V dropped 3 bases and J dropped 8 bases, with 13 bases sitting between them. This CDR3 contains 12 residues. The CDR3 reads CAWSETGSGYTF. The CDR3 nucleotides are TGTGCCTGGAGCGAAACAGGGTCCGGCTACACCTTC.

The chain uses TRBV10-2 and TRBJ2-7; a weak D match, TRBD2 (6 bases). Per the germline V gene, CDR1 is WSHSY and CDR2 is SAAADI. The V and J ends lost 2 bases and 1 base respectively, with 12 bases between them. This CDR3 region has 15 residues. This CDR3 reads CASSERGTGSYEQYF. CDR3 coding DNA: TGCGCCAGCAGTGAGCGGGGGACGGGTTCCTACGAGCAGTACTTC.

In its sample, this clonotype was seen many times. This chain connects TRBV20-1 to TRBJ2-7; D gene unclear. V dropped 4 bases and J dropped 5 bases, with 9 bases sitting between them. The CDR3 is 11 amino acids. Looked up from germline, CDR1 is DFQATT and CDR2 is SNEGSKA (reference sequence). The CDR3 here is CSANPLNEQYF. The DNA for the CDR3 is TGCAGTGCTAATCCGCTCAACGAGCAGTACTTC.

This clonotype occurred many times. V gene TRBV2 combines with J gene TRBJ2-1; D uncertain. The CDR3 runs to 13 residues. CDR1 and CDR2 (germline): SNHLY, FYNNEI. Deletions cut 5 bases from V and 8 bases from J, with 13 bases between. CDR3 residues: CASSSTPFDEQFF. CDR3 coding DNA: TGTGCCAGCAGTTCGACGCCTTTCGATGAGCAGTTCTTC.

This chain joins TRBV6-2 or TRBV6-3 and TRBJ1-5; D might be TRBD1 (5 bases). This CDR3 region has 15 residues. CDR1 is MNHEY and CDR2 is SVGEGT in the germline V gene. V was shortened by 5 bases and J by 0 bases, with 11 bases between the two germline ends. This CDR3 reads CASSDKGHSNQPQHF. The CDR3 coding sequence is TGTGCCAGCAGTGACAAGGGGCATAGCAATCAGCCCCAGCATTTT.

This clonotype was counted at least ten times. The chain recombines TRBV24-1 with TRBJ1-5; D remains unclear. V was clipped by 4 bases and J by 3 bases, with 15 bases between them. The CDR3 has 16 amino acids. Germline V gene sequence: CDR1 KGHDR, CDR2 SFDVKD. The CDR3 sequence: CATSDSRRGVNQPQHF. The DNA of the CDR3 is TGTGCCACCAGTGACTCCCGACGCGGAGTCAATCAGCCCCAGCATTTT.

A word on this clonotype: One end of the junction does not line up with germline, which may come from a read error. The chain has TRBV19 and TRBJ2-2; TRBD2 matches 10 bases. CDR3 size: 16 residues. Germline V gives CDR1 LNHDA, CDR2 SQIVND (reference sequence). The CDR3 sequence is CASTPLSGRDTGKLFF. The CDR3 bases are TGTGCCAGTACTCCCCTCAGCGGGAGGGACACCGGGAAGCTGTTTTTT.

The table lists this clonotype with a few counts. V and J are TRBV30 and TRBJ1-1, with 9 bases matching TRBD1. The junction had 15 bases not matched to a gene; V was cut back by 6 bases and J by 4 bases. The germline CDR1 and CDR2 sequences are GTSNPN and SVGIG (reference sequence). This CDR3 spans 16 amino acids. The CDR3, as DNA: TGTGCCTGCACCGGGACAGGGCGTTCTTTTAGCACTGAAGCTTTCTTT. This gives the protein CACTGTGRSFSTEAFF.

This clonotype occurred a few times. The chain joins TRBV7-3 to TRBJ2-2; 11 nucleotides agree with TRBD2. The CDR3 contains 20 residues. CDR1 and CDR2 from the germline V gene are SGHTA and FQGTGA. Losses at the gene ends were 5 bases for V and 1 base for J; bases not matched to a gene: 15. The CDR3 DNA is TGTGCCAGCAGCAGCACGCCGGGACTAGCGGTGGGCAAGAACACCGGGGAGCTGTTTTTT. Protein: CASSSTPGLAVGKNTGELFF.

This clonotype was counted many times. The V call is TRBV2, the J call TRBJ2-7; unclear D gene. CDR1 and CDR2 (germline): SNHLY, FYNNEI. The CDR3 extends over 13 amino acids. V shed 7 bases and J shed 0 bases, with 10 bases lying between them. The CDR3 DNA follows: TGTGCCAGCACGGGCGAGTACTCCTACGAGCAGTACTTC. Translation gives CASTGEYSYEQYF.

In this sample, this clonotype turned up a few times. This rearrangement joins TRBV15 to TRBJ1-1, with 9 bases that match TRBD1. CDR3 size: 15 residues. The trim removed 3 bases at V and 6 bases at J, leaving 8 bases unmatched. CDR1 and CDR2 (germline): LNHNV, YYDKDF (reference sequence). The CDR3 DNA reads as TGTGCCACCAGCAGCTCGGGACAGGGATTGGCTGAAGCTTTCTTT. It yields the protein CATSSSGQGLAEAFF.

This clonotype was found many times. The chain links TRBV27 to TRBJ1-5; perhaps TRBD1 as D (5 bases). CDR1 is MNHEY and CDR2 is SMNVEV in the germline V gene (reference sequence). The CDR3 spans 15 residues. Trimming shortened V by 3 bases and J by 4 bases, and 13 bases separated the two germline ends. CDR3 region: CASSFTPTVNQPQHF. The CDR3 DNA reads TGTGCCAGCAGTTTTACCCCGACAGTAAATCAGCCCCAGCATTTT.